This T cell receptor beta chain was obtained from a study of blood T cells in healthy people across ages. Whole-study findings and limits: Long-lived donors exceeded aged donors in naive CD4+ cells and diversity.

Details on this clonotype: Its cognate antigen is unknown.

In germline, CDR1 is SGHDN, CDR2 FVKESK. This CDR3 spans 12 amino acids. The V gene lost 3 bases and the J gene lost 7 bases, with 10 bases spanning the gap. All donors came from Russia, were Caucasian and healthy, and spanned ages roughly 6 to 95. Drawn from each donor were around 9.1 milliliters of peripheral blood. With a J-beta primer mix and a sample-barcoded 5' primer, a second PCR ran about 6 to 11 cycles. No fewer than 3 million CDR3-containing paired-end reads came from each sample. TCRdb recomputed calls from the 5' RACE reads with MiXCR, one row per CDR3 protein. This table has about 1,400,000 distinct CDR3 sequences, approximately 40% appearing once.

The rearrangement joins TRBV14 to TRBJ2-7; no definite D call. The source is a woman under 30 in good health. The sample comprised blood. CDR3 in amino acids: CASSQPDLEQYF. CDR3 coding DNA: TGTGCCAGCAGCCAGCCCGACTTGGAGCAGTACTTC.